This entry features one T cell receptor beta chain sequence. This clonotype was seen a few times. There is no known antigen for this receptor. No base quality values were provided; no much bigger clone lies one nucleotide off. The entry originates in a study of patients and donors after allogeneic stem cell transplantation (dated by TCRdb to 2019 to 2021). Libraries were made using RT-PCR. This sample was sequenced with a NextSeq 550. The public reads were quality trimmed at Q25 with fastp and then assembled into clones with MiXCR by TCRdb, keeping productive beta chains. Rows are unified per CDR3 protein, each entry keeping the most common DNA and genes. For this sample there are fewer than 180,000 distinct CDR3 sequences; approximately 35% appear just once. The ten largest clones capture around half of the sample. The CDR3 covers 15 residues, taking in both the cysteine and the phenylalanine. Here the CDR3 DNA is all that survives: 45 bases in frame from base 1. Looking up the germline V gene (reference sequence) yields CDR1 SEHNR and CDR2 FQNEAQ. Trimming removed 5 bases from V and 4 bases from J, leaving 16 bases between the germline ends.

This receptor was taken from a human donor who was either an allogeneic HSCT recipient or a stem cell or donor lymphocyte infusion donor (not recorded which). It is not recorded whose cells these are; they may come from a transplant donor. The source material was blood, either unsorted or a sorted T cell fraction (not recorded which). The V gene is TRBV7-9 and the J gene is TRBJ2-3; matching of 5 bases hints at TRBD1 as the D gene. CDR3 region: CASSRQISFADTQYF. The DNA reads TGTGCCAGCAGCAGACAGATATCCTTCGCAGATACGCAGTATTTT.